This is a list of T cell receptor beta chains from one sample in a study of CD8 T cells in Susac syndrome. TCRdb ran MiXCR on the immunoSEQ multiplex PCR reads and lists one entry per CDR3 protein. In the table there are roughly 180,000 distinct CDR3 sequences, about 95% of which are singletons. Material: CD4+ T cells from PBMCs. The receptors here all came from a human donor in good health. The CDR3 runs from the conserved cysteine through the conserved F or W. Fields, in order: D gene, clone size, V gene, J gene, CDR3 DNA, CDR3 protein. A D gene is named only where the DNA matches it firmly. Part of the rows lack a size; the others show once, few, many or a class for expanded clones.

D: -; size: -; V: TRBV20-1; J: TRBJ2-5; DNA: TGCAGTGCTAGTATTCCAGAGACCCAGTACTTC; CDR3: CSASIPETQYF
D: -; size: -; V: TRBV9; J: TRBJ2-3; DNA: TGTGCCAGCAGCCGATCGAGCGGATACACAGATACGCAGTATTTT; CDR3: CASSRSSGYTDTQYF
D: TRBD1; size: -; V: TRBV20-1; J: TRBJ1-2; DNA: TGCAGTGCTAGACCCCCTAGGCAGGGGGCGGGCTACACCTTC; CDR3: CSARPPRQGAGYTF
D: -; size: -; V: TRBV27; J: TRBJ1-5; DNA: TGTGCCAGCAGTCCTCAGGTAGGCCAGCCCCAGCATTTT; CDR3: CASSPQVGQPQHF
D: TRBD2; size: -; V: TRBV6-2/TRBV6-3; J: TRBJ2-7; DNA: TGTGCCAGCAGGCCCGGGGGGGGGCACGAGCAGTACTTC; CDR3: CASRPGGGHEQYF
D: -; size: -; V: TRBV7-3; J: TRBJ1-2; DNA: TGTGCCAGCAGCCCCAACGGGGCACCCTATGGCTACACCTTC; CDR3: CASSPNGAPYGYTF
D: -; size: once; V: TRBV11-2; J: TRBJ1-2; DNA: TGTGCCAGCAGCCTGGGGGGGAGCCTTAACTATGGCTACACCTTC; CDR3: CASSLGGSLNYGYTF
D: -; size: -; V: TRBV7-9; J: TRBJ2-3; DNA: TGTGCCAGCAGCTACAGTGGGACAGATACGCAGTATTTT; CDR3: CASSYSGTDTQYF
D: TRBD1; size: -; V: TRBV9; J: TRBJ2-7; DNA: TGTGCCAGCAGCGCCGGGACAGCCTCCGGGGAGCAGTACTTC; CDR3: CASSAGTASGEQYF
D: TRBD1; size: -; V: TRBV19; J: TRBJ1-1; DNA: TGTGCCAGTAGTTGGGACAGGGGCCTCGCTGAAGCTTTCTTT; CDR3: CASSWDRGLAEAFF
D: -; size: -; V: TRBV20-1; J: TRBJ1-4; DNA: TGCAGTGCTAGAGGACAGAATGAAAAACTGTTTTTT; CDR3: CSARGQNEKLFF
D: -; size: -; V: TRBV2; J: TRBJ1-2; DNA: TGTGCCAGCAGTCCAGCCCTCTATGGCTACACCTTC; CDR3: CASSPALYGYTF
D: -; size: -; V: TRBV18; J: TRBJ2-7; DNA: TGTGCCAGCTCAAGCCAACAGACCGAGCAGTACTTC; CDR3: CASSSQQTEQYF
D: -; size: -; V: TRBV11-2; J: TRBJ2-5; DNA: TGTGCCAGCAGCTTAGAGGGTAACCAAGAGACCCAGTACTTC; CDR3: CASSLEGNQETQYF
D: -; size: -; V: TRBV4-3; J: TRBJ1-2; DNA: TGCGCCAGCAGCCAAGTGGATAGGGCAGGTGGCTACACCTTC; CDR3: CASSQVDRAGGYTF